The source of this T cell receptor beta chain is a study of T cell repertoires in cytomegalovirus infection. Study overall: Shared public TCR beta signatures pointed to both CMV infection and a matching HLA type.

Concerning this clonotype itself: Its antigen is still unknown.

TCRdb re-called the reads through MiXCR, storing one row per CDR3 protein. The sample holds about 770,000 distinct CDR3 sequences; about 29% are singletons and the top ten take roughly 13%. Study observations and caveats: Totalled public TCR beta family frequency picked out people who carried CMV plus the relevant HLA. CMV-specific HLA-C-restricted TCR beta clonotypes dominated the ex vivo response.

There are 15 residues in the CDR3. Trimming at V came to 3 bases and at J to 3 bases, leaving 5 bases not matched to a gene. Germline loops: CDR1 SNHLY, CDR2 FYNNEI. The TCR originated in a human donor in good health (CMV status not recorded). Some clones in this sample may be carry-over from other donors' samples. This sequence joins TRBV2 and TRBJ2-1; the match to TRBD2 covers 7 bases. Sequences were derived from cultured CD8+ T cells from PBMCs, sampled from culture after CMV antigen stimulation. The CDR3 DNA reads TGTGCCAGCAGTGAGGGGGGGAGACTCTACAATGAGCAGTTCTTC. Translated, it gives CASSEGGRLYNEQFF.